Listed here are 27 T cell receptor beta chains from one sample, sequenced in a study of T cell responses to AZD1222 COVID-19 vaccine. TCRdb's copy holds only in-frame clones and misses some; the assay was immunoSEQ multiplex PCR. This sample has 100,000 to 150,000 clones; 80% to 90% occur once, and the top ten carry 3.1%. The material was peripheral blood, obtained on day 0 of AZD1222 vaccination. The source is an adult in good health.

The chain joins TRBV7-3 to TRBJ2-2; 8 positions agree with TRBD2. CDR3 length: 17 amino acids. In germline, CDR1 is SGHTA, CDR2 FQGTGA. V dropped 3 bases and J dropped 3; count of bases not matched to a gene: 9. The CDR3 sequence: CASSLPSGTRDTGELFF. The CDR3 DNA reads TGTGCCAGCAGCTTGCCGTCCGGGACTAGGGACACCGGGGAGCTGTTTTTT.

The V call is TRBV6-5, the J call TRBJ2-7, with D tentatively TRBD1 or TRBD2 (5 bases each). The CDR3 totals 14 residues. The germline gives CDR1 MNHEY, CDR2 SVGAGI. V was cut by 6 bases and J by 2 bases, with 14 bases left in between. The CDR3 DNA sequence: TGTGCCAGCAGCCCCGGGACGGACACCTACGAGCAGTACTTC. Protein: CASSPGTDTYEQYF.

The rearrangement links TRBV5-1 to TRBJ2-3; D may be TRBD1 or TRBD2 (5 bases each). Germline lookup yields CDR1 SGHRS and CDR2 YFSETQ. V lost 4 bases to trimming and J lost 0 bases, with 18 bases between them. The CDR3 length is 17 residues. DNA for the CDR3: TGCGCCAGCAGCCTCGCCAGGGAGCCAACTAGCACAGATACGCAGTATTTT. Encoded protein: CASSLAREPTSTDTQYF.

In DNA, the CDR3 is TGTGCCAGCAGTAAGAAGGTTTCCTCTGAAGCTTTCTTT. Residues: CASSKKVSSEAFF. The chain is built from TRBV25-1 and TRBJ1-1; D unclear. CDR1 and CDR2 (germline): MGHDK, SYGVNS. The V gene lost 5 bases and the J gene lost 6 bases, with 13 bases spanning the gap. This CDR3 region has 13 residues.

The DNA of the CDR3 is TGCGCCAGCCGCCCTCCAGGAACGGGGTCACCCCTCCACTTT. Its protein is CASRPPGTGSPLHF. The chain uses TRBV5-1 and TRBJ1-6; D uncertain. Germline CDR1 SGHRS, CDR2 YFSETQ. V lost 7 bases and J lost 10, with 18 bases in between. CDR3 length: 14 residues.

CDR3 DNA: TGTGCCAGCACGAACCCTTTGCGGGAGACCCAGTACTTC. Protein: CASTNPLRETQYF. The V gene is TRBV6-5, the J gene TRBJ2-5; D is undetermined. CDR1 and CDR2 (germline): MNHEY, SVGAGI. The CDR3 is made up of 13 amino acids. V was pared by 7 bases and J by 5 bases, with 14 bases between.

The CDR3: CASSIHAKGTGSYEQYF. The DNA for the CDR3 is TGTGCCAGCAGCATCCACGCAAAGGGGACAGGTTCCTACGAGCAGTACTTC. V gene TRBV21-1 combines with J gene TRBJ2-7; the table's D call, TRBD1, was not checked against the DNA. TRBV21-1 is assigned pseudogene status. This CDR3 region has 17 residues.

The CDR3: CASGPGGTRNEQFF. DNA of the CDR3: TGTGCCAGTGGCCCAGGGGGCACGAGGAATGAGCAGTTCTTC. The V and J genes are TRBV27 and TRBJ2-1, with TRBD1 matching 8 bases. The germline CDR1 and CDR2 sequences are MNHEY and SMNVEV (reference sequence). The CDR3 loop spans 14 amino acids. After removal of 9 bases from V and 7 bases from J, the junction contained 11 bases not matched to a gene.

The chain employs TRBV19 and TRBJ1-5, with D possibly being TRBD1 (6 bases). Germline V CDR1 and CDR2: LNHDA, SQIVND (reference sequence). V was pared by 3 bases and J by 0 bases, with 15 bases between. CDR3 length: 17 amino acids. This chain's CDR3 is CASSIGDTPYSNQPQHF. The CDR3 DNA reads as TGTGCCAGTAGTATCGGGGACACCCCTTATAGCAATCAGCCCCAGCATTTT.

The CDR3 here is CASSLAGARGGTDTQYF. In DNA form, the CDR3 reads TGTGCCAGCAGCTTGGCGGGAGCGCGGGGGGGCACAGATACGCAGTATTTT. The V and J genes are TRBV5-4 and TRBJ2-3, with 8 bases lining up with TRBD2. Looked up from germline, CDR1 is SGHNT and CDR2 is YYREEE (reference sequence). J was trimmed by 1 base and V by 0 bases; bases with no gene match: 7. The CDR3 loop spans 17 amino acids.

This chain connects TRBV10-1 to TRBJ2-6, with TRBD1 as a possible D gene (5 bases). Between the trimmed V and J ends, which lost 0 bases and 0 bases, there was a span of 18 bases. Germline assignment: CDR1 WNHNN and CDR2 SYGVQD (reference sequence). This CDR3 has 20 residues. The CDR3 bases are TGCGCCAGCAGTGAGTCGGTTGGGGCAGAGAGGAACTCTGGGGCCAACGTCCTGACTTTC. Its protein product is CASSESVGAERNSGANVLTF.

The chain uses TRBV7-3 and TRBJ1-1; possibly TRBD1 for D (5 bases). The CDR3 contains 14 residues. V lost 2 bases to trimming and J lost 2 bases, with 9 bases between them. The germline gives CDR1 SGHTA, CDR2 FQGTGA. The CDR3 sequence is CASSLSQGNTEAFF. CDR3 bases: TGTGCCAGCAGCTTATCCCAGGGAAACACTGAAGCTTTCTTT. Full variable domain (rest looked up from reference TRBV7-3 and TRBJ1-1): GAGVSQTPSNKVTEKGKYVELRCDPISGHTALYWYRQSLGQGPEFLIYFQGTGAADDSGLPNDRFFAVRPEGSVSTLKIQRTERGDSAVYLCASSLSQGNTEAFFGQGTRLTVV.

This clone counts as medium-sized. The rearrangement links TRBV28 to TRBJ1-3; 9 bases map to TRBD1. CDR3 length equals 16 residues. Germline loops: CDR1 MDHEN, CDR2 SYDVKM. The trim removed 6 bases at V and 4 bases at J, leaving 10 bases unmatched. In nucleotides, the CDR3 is TGTGCCAGCAGCCTAAACAGGGGGCTGATAGGAAACACCATATATTTT. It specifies CASSLNRGLIGNTIYF.

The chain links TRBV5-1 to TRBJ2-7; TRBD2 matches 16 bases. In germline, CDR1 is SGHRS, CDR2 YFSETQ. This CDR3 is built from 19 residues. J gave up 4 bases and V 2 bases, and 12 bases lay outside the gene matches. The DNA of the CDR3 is TGCGCCAGCAGCTTATCGGACCCGGGACTAGCGGGAGGGCCGTACGAGCAGTACTTC. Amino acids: CASSLSDPGLAGGPYEQYF.

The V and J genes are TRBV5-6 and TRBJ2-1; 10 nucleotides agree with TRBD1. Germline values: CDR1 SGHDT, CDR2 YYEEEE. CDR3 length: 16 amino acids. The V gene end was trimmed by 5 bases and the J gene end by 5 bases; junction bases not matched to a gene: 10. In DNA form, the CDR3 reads TGTGCCAGCAGTTTGATGACCGGGACAGGGGACAATGAGCAGTTCTTC. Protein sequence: CASSLMTGTGDNEQFF.

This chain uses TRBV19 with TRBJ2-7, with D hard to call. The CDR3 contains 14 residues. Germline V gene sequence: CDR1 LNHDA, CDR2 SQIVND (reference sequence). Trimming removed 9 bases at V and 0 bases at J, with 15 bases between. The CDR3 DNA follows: TGTGCCAGCAACCCGGCAGGAAGCTCCTACGAGCAGTACTTC. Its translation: CASNPAGSSYEQYF.

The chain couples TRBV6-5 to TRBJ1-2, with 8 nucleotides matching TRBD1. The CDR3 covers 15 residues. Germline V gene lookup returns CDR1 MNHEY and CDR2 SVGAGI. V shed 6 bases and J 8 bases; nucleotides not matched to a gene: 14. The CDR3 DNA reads TGTGCCAGCAGCTTTGCCCAGGGGGCTCTGGACGGCTACACCTTC. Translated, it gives CASSFAQGALDGYTF.

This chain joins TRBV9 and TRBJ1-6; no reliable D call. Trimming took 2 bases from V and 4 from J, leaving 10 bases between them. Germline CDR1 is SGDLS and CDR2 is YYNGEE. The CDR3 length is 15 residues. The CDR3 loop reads CASSVAGSYNSPLHF. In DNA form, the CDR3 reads TGTGCCAGCAGCGTCGCGGGATCGTATAATTCACCCCTCCACTTT.

This CDR3 is CASSVVGVGLLNTEAFF. The CDR3 region has the DNA TGTGCCAGCAGCGTAGTTGGAGTTGGACTGTTGAACACTGAAGCTTTCTTT. This chain links TRBV9 with TRBJ1-1; D is ambiguous. Germline V gene sequence: CDR1 SGDLS, CDR2 YYNGEE. The V and J ends lost 0 bases and 0 bases respectively, with 15 bases between them. This CDR3 comprises 17 residues.

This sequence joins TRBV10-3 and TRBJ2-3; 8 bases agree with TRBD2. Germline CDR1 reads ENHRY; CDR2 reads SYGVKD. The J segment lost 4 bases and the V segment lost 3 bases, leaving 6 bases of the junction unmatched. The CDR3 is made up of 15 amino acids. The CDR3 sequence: CAISDWAGGADTQYF. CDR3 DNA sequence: TGTGCCATCAGTGATTGGGCGGGGGGCGCAGATACGCAGTATTTT.

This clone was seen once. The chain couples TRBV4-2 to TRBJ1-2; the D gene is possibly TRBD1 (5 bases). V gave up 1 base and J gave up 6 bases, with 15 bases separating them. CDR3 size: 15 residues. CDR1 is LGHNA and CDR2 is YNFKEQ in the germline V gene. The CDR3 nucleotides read TGTGCCAGCAGCCAAGTAGACAGCCTAGGGCATGGCTACACCTTC. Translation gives CASSQVDSLGHGYTF.

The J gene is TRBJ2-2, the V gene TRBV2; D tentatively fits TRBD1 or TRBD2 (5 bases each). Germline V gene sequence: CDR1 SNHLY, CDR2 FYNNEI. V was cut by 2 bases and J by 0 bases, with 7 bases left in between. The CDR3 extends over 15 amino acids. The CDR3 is CASSEQGPNTGELFF. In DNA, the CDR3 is TGTGCCAGCAGTGAACAGGGACCGAACACCGGGGAGCTGTTTTTT.

CDR3 nucleotide sequence: TGTGCCAGTAGTCTTACAGGGGGAAGGACTGAAGCTTTCTTT. Amino acid sequence: CASSLTGGRTEAFF. This chain uses TRBV19 with TRBJ1-1; 8 bases match TRBD1. V lost 5 bases and J lost 5; bases outside the gene matches: 7. The CDR3 is made up of 14 amino acids. Germline CDR1 and CDR2: LNHDA and SQIVND (reference sequence).

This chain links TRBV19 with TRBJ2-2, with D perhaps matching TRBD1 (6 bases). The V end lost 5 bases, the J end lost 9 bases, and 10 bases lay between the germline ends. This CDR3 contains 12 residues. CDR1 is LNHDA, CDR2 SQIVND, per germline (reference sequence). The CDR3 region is CASSLGQWELFF. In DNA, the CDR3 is TGTGCCAGTAGTCTAGGACAGTGGGAGCTGTTTTTT.

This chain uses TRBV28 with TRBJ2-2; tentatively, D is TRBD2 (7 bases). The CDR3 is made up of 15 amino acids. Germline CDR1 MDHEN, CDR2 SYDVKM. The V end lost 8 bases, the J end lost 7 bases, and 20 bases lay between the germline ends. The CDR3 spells CASLWGGRGNGELFF. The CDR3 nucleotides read TGTGCCAGCCTTTGGGGGGGCAGGGGCAACGGGGAGCTGTTTTTT.

Here the CDR3 DNA reads TGCGCGAGCCGCGGGACTGGCTACACCTTC. It specifies CASRGTGYTF. The V and J genes are TRBV5-1 and TRBJ1-2; maybe TRBD1 (5 bases). This CDR3 is 10 amino acids long. The V gene's germline CDR1 is SGHRS and CDR2 YFSETQ.

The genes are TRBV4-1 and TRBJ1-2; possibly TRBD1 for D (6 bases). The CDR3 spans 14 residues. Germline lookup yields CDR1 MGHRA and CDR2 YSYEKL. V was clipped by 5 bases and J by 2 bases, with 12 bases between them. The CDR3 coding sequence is TGCGCCAGCAGCATTAGAACAGGGAACTATGGCTACACCTTC. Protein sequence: CASSIRTGNYGYTF.